The 2 T cell receptor beta chains reported below all come from one sample, sequenced in a study of blood T cell repertoires in COVID-19 (dated by TCRdb to 2019 to 2021). Receptor libraries were prepared by the immunoSEQ multiplex PCR assay. TCRdb holds this immuneACCESS table with in-frame rearrangements only. Some clones are missing; in checked studies, unresolved V genes explain under half, and the rest has no known cause. This sample lists more than 200,000 clones; 87% were detected once. About 7% of the sample is taken by the ten largest. Source material: PBMCs or T cells enriched from blood (not recorded which). All receptors come from a man aged 25-40 years in a cohort exposed to, infected with or recovered from COVID-19 (not recorded which).

This chain links TRBV11-2 with TRBJ1-1, with D hard to call. The CDR3 runs 14 residues. The germline V gene has CDR1 SGHAT and CDR2 FQNNGV. Trimming took 2 bases from V and 6 from J, leaving 13 bases between them. The chain's CDR3 is CASSLTSIGPEAFF. DNA for the CDR3: TGTGCCAGCAGCTTAACATCCATTGGCCCTGAAGCTTTCTTT.

With regard to this clone: The same CDR3 is also encoded by other DNA sequences in this sample. The rearrangement links TRBV27 to TRBJ2-7, with 9 bases lining up with TRBD1. The CDR3 contains 14 residues. J gave up 1 base and V 5 bases, and 3 bases lay outside the gene matches. The germline gives CDR1 MNHEY, CDR2 SMNVEV (reference sequence). The CDR3 here is CASSLGQGSYEQYF. The CDR3 DNA sequence: TGTGCCAGCAGTCTGGGACAGGGATCCTACGAGCAGTACTTC.